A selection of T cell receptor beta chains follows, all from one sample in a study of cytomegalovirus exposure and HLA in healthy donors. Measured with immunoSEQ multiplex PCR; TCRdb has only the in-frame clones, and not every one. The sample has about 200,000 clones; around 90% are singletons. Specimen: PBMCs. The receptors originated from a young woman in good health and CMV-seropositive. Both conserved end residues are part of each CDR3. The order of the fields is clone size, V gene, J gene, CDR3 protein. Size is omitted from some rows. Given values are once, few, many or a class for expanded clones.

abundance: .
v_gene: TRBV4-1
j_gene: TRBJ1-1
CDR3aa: CASSQVSGEAFF

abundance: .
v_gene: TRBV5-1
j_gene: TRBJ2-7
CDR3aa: CASTNLSGSPPYEQYF

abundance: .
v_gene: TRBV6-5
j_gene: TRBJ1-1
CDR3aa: CASRYGQGAWTEAFF

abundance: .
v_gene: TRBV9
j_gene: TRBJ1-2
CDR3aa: CASSVDRQQTNYGYTF

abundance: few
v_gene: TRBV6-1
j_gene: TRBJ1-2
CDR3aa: CASTRGLGYTF

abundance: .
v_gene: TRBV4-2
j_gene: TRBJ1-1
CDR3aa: CASSQRQGDMNTEAFF

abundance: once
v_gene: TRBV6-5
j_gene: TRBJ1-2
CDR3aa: CASSYPAGGIYGYTF

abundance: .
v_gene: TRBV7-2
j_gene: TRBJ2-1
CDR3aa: CASGTSGSGEQFF

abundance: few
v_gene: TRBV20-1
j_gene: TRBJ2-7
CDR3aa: CSAYVIYEQYF

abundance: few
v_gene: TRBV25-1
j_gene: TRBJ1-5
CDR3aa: CASSVTGGNQPQHF

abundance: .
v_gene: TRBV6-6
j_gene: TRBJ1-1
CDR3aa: CASSYRGQEAFF

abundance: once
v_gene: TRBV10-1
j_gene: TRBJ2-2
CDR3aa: CASSPARGPNTGELFF

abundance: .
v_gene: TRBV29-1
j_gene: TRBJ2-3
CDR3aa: CSVAGGFTDTQYF

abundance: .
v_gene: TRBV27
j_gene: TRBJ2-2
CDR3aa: CASSSSGRVYGELFF

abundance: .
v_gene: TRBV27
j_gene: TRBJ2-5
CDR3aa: CASSPTGGPGQVQETQYF

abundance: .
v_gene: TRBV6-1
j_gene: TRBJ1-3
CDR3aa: CASSAVVADTIYF

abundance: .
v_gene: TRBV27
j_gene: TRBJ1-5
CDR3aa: CASSRQGSNQPQHF

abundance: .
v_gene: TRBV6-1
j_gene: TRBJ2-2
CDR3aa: CASIPTSGRTGELFF

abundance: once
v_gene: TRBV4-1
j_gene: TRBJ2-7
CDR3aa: CASSHDSSTRAYEQYF

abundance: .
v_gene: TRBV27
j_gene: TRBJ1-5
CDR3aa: CASSLQGGSNQPQHF

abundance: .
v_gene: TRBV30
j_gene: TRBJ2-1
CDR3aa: CAWSVVFASDEQFF

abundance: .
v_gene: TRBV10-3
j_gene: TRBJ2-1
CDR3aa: CAISASGGSYNEQFF

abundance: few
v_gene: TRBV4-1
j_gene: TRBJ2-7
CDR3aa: CASSQLLAGGSLREQYF

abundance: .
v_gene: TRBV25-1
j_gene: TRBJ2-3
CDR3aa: CASRGQGITSTDTQYF

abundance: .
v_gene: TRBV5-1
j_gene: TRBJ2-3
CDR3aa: CASSTTYEVRGTDTQYF

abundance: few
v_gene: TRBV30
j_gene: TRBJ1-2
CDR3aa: CAWSVRVGYTF

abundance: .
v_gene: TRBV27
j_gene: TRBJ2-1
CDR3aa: CASSPGTSGSNEQFF

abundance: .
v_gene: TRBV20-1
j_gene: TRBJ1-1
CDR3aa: CSARQGTEAFF

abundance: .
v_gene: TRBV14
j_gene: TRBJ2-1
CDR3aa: CASSTGVTLNEQFF

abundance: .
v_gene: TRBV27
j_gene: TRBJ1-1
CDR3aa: CASSLYRQGSTEAFF

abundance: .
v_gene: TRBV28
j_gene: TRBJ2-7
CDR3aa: CASSLILVLDRSYEQYF

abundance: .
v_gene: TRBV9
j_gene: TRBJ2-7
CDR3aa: CASSVEGDRPGLGYEQYF

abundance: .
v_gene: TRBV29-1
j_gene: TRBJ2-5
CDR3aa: CSVEGPDRGGETQYF

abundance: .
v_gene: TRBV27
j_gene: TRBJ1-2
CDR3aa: CASSLIKGASYGYTF

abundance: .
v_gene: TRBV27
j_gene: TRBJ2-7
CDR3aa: CASSSPGGEQYF

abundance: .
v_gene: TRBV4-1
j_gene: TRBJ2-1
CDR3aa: CASSQQPLAGDNEQFF

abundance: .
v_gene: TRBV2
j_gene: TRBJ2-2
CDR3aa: CASYSGRATGELFF

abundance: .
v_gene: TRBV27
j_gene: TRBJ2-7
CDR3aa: CASSFSSTLDEQYF

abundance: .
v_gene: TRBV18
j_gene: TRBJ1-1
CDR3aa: CASSLTGVDTEAFF

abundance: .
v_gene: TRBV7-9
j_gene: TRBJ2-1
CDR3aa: CASSETSAPGQFF

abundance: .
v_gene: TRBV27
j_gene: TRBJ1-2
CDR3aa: CASSLHRDIKNYGYTF

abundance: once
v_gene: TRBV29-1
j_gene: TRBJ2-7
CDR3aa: CSTSTGTSGAYEQYF

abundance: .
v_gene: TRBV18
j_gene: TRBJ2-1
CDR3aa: CASSPDAGGDNEQFF

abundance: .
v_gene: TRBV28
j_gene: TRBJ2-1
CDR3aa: CASREAVAQGAGEQFF

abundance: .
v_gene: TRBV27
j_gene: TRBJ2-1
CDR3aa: CASSLAPTGSYNEQFF

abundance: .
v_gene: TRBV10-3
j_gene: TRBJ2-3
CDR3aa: CAIIAGQPATDTQYF

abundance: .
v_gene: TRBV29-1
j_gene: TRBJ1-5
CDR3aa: CSVRTGGNQPQHF

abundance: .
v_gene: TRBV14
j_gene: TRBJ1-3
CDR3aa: CASSQLGPGQGNSGNTIYF

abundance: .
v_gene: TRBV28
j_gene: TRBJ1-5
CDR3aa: CASSHSVGDRGLAQHF

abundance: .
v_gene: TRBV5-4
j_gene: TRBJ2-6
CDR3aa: CASSFYGAGANVLTF

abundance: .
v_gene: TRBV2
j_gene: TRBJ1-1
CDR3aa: CASSDPMNRAEAFF

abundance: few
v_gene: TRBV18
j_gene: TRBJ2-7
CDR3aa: CASSPPALSEQYF

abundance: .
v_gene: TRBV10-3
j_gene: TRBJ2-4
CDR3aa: CAISESLLAKNIQYF

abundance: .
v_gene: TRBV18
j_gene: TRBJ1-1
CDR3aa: CASSPTGGNTEAFF

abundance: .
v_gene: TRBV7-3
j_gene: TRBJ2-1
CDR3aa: CASSLLGLAGGEQFF

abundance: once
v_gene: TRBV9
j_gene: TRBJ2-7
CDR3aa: CASSATSGASYEQYF

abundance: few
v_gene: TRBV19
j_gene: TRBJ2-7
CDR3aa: CASSIGGTGTTSYEQYF

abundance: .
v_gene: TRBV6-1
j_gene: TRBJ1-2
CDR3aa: CASSEGADGYTF

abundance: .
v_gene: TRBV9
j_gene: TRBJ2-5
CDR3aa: CASSVQGAQETQYF